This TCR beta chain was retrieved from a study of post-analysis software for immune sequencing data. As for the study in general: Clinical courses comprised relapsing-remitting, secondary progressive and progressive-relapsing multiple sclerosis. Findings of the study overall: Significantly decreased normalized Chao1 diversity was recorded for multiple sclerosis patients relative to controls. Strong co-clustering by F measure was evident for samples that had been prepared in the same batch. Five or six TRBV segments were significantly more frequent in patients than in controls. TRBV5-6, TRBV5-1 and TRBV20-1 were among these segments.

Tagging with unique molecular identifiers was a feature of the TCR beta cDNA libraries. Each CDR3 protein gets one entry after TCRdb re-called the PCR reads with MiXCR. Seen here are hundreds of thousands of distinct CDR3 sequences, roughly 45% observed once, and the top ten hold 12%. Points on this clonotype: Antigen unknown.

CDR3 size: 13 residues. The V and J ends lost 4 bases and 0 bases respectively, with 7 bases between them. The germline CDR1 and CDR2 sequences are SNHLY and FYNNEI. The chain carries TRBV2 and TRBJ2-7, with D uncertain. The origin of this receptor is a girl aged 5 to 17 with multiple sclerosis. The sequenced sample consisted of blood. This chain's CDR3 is CASSGQTSYEQYF. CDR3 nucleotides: TGTGCCAGCAGTGGGCAGACCTCCTACGAGCAGTACTTC.